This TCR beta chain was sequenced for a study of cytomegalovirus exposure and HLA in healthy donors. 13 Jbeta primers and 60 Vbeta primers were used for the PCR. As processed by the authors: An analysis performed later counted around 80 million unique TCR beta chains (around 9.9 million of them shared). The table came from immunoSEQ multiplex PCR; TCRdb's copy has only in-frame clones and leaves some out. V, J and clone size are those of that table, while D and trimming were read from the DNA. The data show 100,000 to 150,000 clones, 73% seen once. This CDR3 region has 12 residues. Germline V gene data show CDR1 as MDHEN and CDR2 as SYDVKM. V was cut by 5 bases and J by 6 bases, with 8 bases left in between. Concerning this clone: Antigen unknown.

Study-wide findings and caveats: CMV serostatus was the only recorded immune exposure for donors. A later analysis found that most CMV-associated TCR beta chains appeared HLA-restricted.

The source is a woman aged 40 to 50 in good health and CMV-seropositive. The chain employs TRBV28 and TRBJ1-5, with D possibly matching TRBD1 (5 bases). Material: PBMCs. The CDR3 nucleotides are TGTGCCAGCAGTGGGGGGGGTCAGCCCCAGCATTTT. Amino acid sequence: CASSGGGQPQHF.